One and the same sample provided the 26 T cell receptor beta chains below, sequenced in a study of cytomegalovirus exposure and HLA in healthy donors. The PCR had 60 Vbeta and 13 Jbeta primers. This table comes from immunoSEQ multiplex PCR, and its TCRdb copy is limited to in-frame clones, with some not included. The sample consists of 130,000 or so clones, approximately 71% of them appearing once. The material sequenced was PBMCs. These receptors originate from a man between 40 and 49 years old in good health and CMV-seronegative.

The rearrangement links TRBV7-2 to TRBJ1-1; weak D call: TRBD1 (5 bases). Trimming took 6 bases from V and 4 from J, leaving 15 bases between them. CDR1 is SGHTA and CDR2 is FQGNSA in the germline V gene. The CDR3 has 14 residues. CDR3 in amino acids: CASRIQGASTEAFF. The CDR3 bases are TGTGCCAGCAGAATCCAGGGCGCGAGCACTGAAGCTTTCTTT.

V usage is TRBV2 and J usage is TRBJ2-3; no definite D call. Germline lookup yields CDR1 SNHLY and CDR2 FYNNEI. Trimming took off 8 bases at V and 0 bases at J, with 9 bases between the two ends. The CDR3 has 13 amino acids. As DNA, the CDR3 is TGTGCCAGCTTCGCAGGCAGCACAGATACGCAGTATTTT. Translated: CASFAGSTDTQYF.

The CDR3, as DNA: TGTGCCAGCAGCCAAGTCTCAGCGACTAGCGGGGGGGCCGTCCCAGATACGCAGTATTTT. Its translation is CASSQVSATSGGAVPDTQYF. The rearrangement uses TRBV4-2 and TRBJ2-3; 14 bases agree with TRBD2. The CDR3 length is 20 residues. Losses at the gene ends were 1 base for V and 4 bases for J; bases not matched to a gene: 13. Germline V lookup: CDR1 LGHNA, CDR2 YNFKEQ.

The chain employs TRBV6-6 and TRBJ1-4; D is possibly TRBD1 (6 bases). Germline CDR1 reads MNHNY; CDR2 reads SVGAGI (reference sequence). V gave up 3 bases and J gave up 8 bases, with 10 bases separating them. This CDR3 comprises 13 residues. CDR3 sequence reads: CASSYRGGEKLFF. CDR3 DNA sequence: TGTGCCAGCAGTTATAGGGGGGGGGAAAAACTGTTTTTT.

The chain links TRBV5-4 to TRBJ2-3, with a weak D call TRBD2 (7 bases). There are 15 residues in the CDR3. The V end lost 2 bases, the J end lost 4 bases, and 14 bases lay between the germline ends. Germline loops: CDR1 SGHNT, CDR2 YYREEE (reference sequence). The CDR3 protein is CASSFRGGGADTQYF. As DNA, the CDR3 is TGTGCCAGCAGCTTTAGGGGGGGCGGGGCAGATACGCAGTATTTT.

This clone was counted at least ten times. CDR3 in DNA: TGCGCCAGCAGCCAAGAAAGGGGATACGAGCAGTACTTC. Translation: CASSQERGYEQYF. The rearrangement joins TRBV4-3 to TRBJ2-7; a possible D gene is TRBD1 (5 bases). V was clipped by 0 bases and J by 4 bases, with 7 bases between them. The germline V gene encodes CDR1 LGHNA and CDR2 YSLEER. The length of the CDR3 is 13 residues.

The gene calls are TRBV27 and TRBJ1-4; TRBD1 aligns across 9 bases. Per germline, CDR1 MNHEY and CDR2 SMNVEV (reference sequence). The junction had 7 bases not matched to a gene; V was cut back by 5 bases and J by 6 bases. CDR3 length: 15 residues. The CDR3 is CASSPRTGAYEKLFF. The CDR3 DNA sequence: TGTGCCAGCAGTCCCAGGACAGGGGCATATGAAAAACTGTTTTTT. The entire variable domain, with the rest obtained from reference TRBV27 and TRBJ1-4, is as follows: EAQVTQNPRYLITVTGKKLTVTCSQNMNHEYMSWYRQDPGLGLRQIYYSMNVEVTDKGDVPEGYKVSRKEKRNFPLILESPSPNQTSLYFCASSPRTGAYEKLFFGSGTQLSVL.

About this clone: The sample has other DNA sequences that encode this CDR3 too. The chain uses TRBV6-5 and TRBJ2-5; tentatively, D is TRBD2 (5 bases). Trimming took off 6 bases at V and 2 bases at J, with 13 bases between the two ends. CDR3 length: 14 residues. Germline V CDR1 and CDR2: MNHEY, SVGAGI. As DNA, the CDR3 is TGTGCCAGCAGCTATTCTCGAGGGCAAGAGACCCAGTACTTC. This encodes CASSYSRGQETQYF.

The chain has TRBV19 and TRBJ1-1; 10 bases line up with TRBD1. The V gene end was trimmed by 9 bases and the J gene end by 5 bases; junction bases not matched to a gene: 9. CDR3 size: 14 residues. Germline assignment: CDR1 LNHDA and CDR2 SQIVND (reference sequence). The CDR3 loop reads CASTRDRGRTEAFF. In DNA form, the CDR3 reads TGTGCCAGCACCCGGGACAGGGGACGAACTGAAGCTTTCTTT. The full variable domain, with the rest looked up from reference TRBV19 and TRBJ1-1, is DGGITQSPKYLFRKEGQNVTLSCEQNLNHDAMYWYRQDPGQGLRLIYYSQIVNDFQKGDIAEGYSVSREKKESFPLTVTSAQKNPTAFYLCASTRDRGRTEAFFGQGTRLTVV.

The chain links TRBV6-5 to TRBJ2-7; 7 nucleotides match TRBD1. The CDR3 covers 14 residues. V shed 7 bases and J 4 bases; nucleotides not matched to a gene: 10. The V gene's germline CDR1 is MNHEY and CDR2 SVGAGI. DNA for the CDR3: TGTGCCAGCATGCCCTACAGGGGCGATTACGAGCAGTACTTC. Protein sequence: CASMPYRGDYEQYF.

This clone is a singleton in its sample. This chain joins TRBV5-3 and TRBJ1-5; D not resolved. TRBV5-3 is filed as an ORF, its function uncertain. V was trimmed by 2 bases and J by 5 bases, leaving 8 bases between them. This CDR3 is built from 13 residues. CDR3 coding DNA: TGTGCCAGAAGCTTCGTTGTCCATCAGCCCCAGCATTTT. This translates into CARSFVVHQPQHF.

The chain combines TRBV2 with TRBJ2-4; TRBD2 matches 7 bases. The CDR3 covers 12 residues. Trimming at V came to 5 bases and at J to 11 bases, leaving 6 bases not matched to a gene. Germline-derived CDR1 and CDR2 are SNHLY and FYNNEI. The CDR3 DNA is TGTGCCAGCAGTCCCGGGACTACTTTTCAGTACTTC. The encoded protein is CASSPGTTFQYF. Filled out from reference TRBV2 and TRBJ2-4, the complete variable domain reads EPEVTQTPSHQVTQMGQEVILRCVPISNHLYFYWYRQILGQKVEFLVSFYNNEISEKSEIFDDQFSVERPDGSNFTLKIRSTKLEDSAMYFCASSPGTTFQYFGAGTRLSVL.

V and J are TRBV7-9 and TRBJ1-2, with D uncertain. Germline V gives CDR1 SEHNR, CDR2 FQNEAQ (reference sequence). V was pared by 5 bases and J by 5 bases, with 18 bases between. The CDR3 consists of 15 residues. Here the CDR3 DNA reads TGTGCCAGCAGCCCCCTGCTCCGGGATTCATATGGCTACACCTTC. It translates to CASSPLLRDSYGYTF.

The V and J genes are TRBV25-1 and TRBJ1-2; 7 nucleotides match TRBD1. The CDR3 contains 14 residues. The V and J ends lost 3 bases and 12 bases, in that order; junction bases with no gene match: 13. Germline values: CDR1 MGHDK, CDR2 SYGVNS. CDR3 residues: CASSESGSRDSNTF. CDR3 nucleotide sequence: TGTGCCAGCAGTGAGTCGGGAAGTAGGGACAGTAACACCTTC.

V gene TRBV5-4 combines with J gene TRBJ1-2; TRBD1 might be the D (6 bases). CDR1 is SGHNT, CDR2 YYREEE, per germline (reference sequence). The CDR3 totals 15 residues. Trimming stripped 1 base from V and 2 bases from J, with 12 bases between. For the CDR3, the DNA is TGTGCCAGCAGCTTGACAGGGATGTTCAACTATGGCTACACCTTC. It specifies CASSLTGMFNYGYTF.

This clone has a handful of counts. The V and J genes are TRBV19 and TRBJ2-2; D possibly corresponds to TRBD2 (6 bases). Germline lookup yields CDR1 LNHDA and CDR2 SQIVND (reference sequence). The germline V and J ends were trimmed by 8 bases and 7 bases, with 20 bases remaining between them. The length of the CDR3 is 15 residues. CDR3 bases: TGTGCCAGTTTGCCCTTTGCGGGGTACAACGGGGAGCTGTTTTTT. Translating it yields CASLPFAGYNGELFF.

The chain joins TRBV5-5 to TRBJ1-4; the match to TRBD1 covers 9 bases. Looked up from germline, CDR1 is SGHKS and CDR2 is YYEKEE (reference sequence). V was clipped by 4 bases and J by 7 bases; unmatched bases: 5. The CDR3 is 14 residues long. The CDR3 sequence is CASSPGQGSEKLFF. The CDR3 DNA reads as TGTGCCAGCAGCCCTGGACAGGGGAGTGAAAAACTGTTTTTT. Full variable domain (missing parts from reference TRBV5-5 and TRBJ1-4): DAGVTQSPTHLIKTRGQQVTLRCSPISGHKSVSWYQQVLGQGPQFIFQYYEKEERGRGNFPDRFSARQFPNYSSELNVNALLLGDSALYLCASSPGQGSEKLFFGSGTQLSVL.

V usage is TRBV28 and J usage is TRBJ1-2; 7 bases agree with TRBD1. Trimming took 7 bases from V and 7 from J; bases not matched to a gene: 6. From germline, CDR1 is MDHEN and CDR2 SYDVKM. This CDR3 has 12 residues. The CDR3 protein is CASTGTVGGYTF. The CDR3 DNA sequence: TGTGCCAGCACTGGGACAGTGGGTGGCTACACCTTC.

This sequence joins TRBV7-9 and TRBJ1-1; tentative D call: TRBD1 (5 bases). The CDR3 loop spans 16 amino acids. The V gene lost 4 bases and the J gene lost 0 bases, with 15 bases spanning the gap. The V gene's germline CDR1 is SEHNR and CDR2 FQNEAQ (reference sequence). The CDR3 loop is CASSSQDTGLNTEAFF. DNA of the CDR3: TGTGCCAGCAGCTCACAGGACACCGGTTTGAACACTGAAGCTTTCTTT.

This chain links TRBV5-1 with TRBJ2-2, with TRBD2 identical over 7 bases. V gave up 0 bases and J gave up 7 bases; unmatched junction bases: 3. The CDR3 is 14 residues long. Germline assignment: CDR1 SGHRS and CDR2 YFSETQ. The CDR3: CASSLDLAVGELFF. The CDR3 DNA is TGCGCCAGCAGCTTGGATCTAGCGGTCGGGGAGCTGTTTTTT.

The chain recombines TRBV5-1 with TRBJ2-7, with D possibly matching TRBD2 (6 bases). Germline V CDR1 and CDR2: SGHRS, YFSETQ. The ends were cut back, 0 bases at V and 5 bases at J, with 21 bases in the middle. There are 17 residues in the CDR3. CDR3 in amino acids: CASSLEAGGLFGNEQYF. In DNA form, the CDR3 reads TGCGCCAGCAGCTTGGAGGCCGGGGGACTCTTCGGGAACGAGCAGTACTTC. Full variable domain (rest looked up from reference TRBV5-1 and TRBJ2-7): KAGVTQTPRYLIKTRGQQVTLSCSPISGHRSVSWYQQTPGQGLQFLFEYFSETQRNKGNFPGRFSGRQFSNSRSEMNVSTLELGDSALYLCASSLEAGGLFGNEQYFGPGTRLTVT.

V gene TRBV7-2 combines with J gene TRBJ2-1; 8 bases align to TRBD1. With V trimmed by 5 bases and J by 1 base, 7 bases remained unmatched. CDR1 and CDR2 (germline): SGHTA, FQGNSA. The CDR3 contains 16 residues. CDR3: CASSRTGTGSYNEQFF. The CDR3 DNA sequence: TGTGCCAGCAGCCGTACCGGGACAGGATCCTACAATGAGCAGTTCTTC. Together with reference TRBV7-2 and TRBJ2-1, the CDR3 gives the full variable domain: GAGVSQSPSNKVTEKGKDVELRCDPISGHTALYWYRQSLGQGLEFLIYFQGNSAPDKSGLPSDRFSAERTGGSVSTLTIQRTQQEDSAVYLCASSRTGTGSYNEQFFGPGTRLTVL.

The CDR3 here is CASSLTGGATEAFF. For the CDR3, the DNA is TGTGCCAGCAGCTTAACAGGGGGGGCCACTGAAGCTTTCTTT. The chain links TRBV7-9 to TRBJ1-1, with TRBD1 identical over 8 bases. Germline values: CDR1 SEHNR, CDR2 FQNEAQ (reference sequence). The CDR3 loop spans 14 amino acids. Trimming took 2 bases from V and 4 from J; bases not matched to a gene: 3.

V usage is TRBV11-2 and J usage is TRBJ2-2; tentatively, D is TRBD1 (6 bases). The germline V gene has CDR1 SGHAT and CDR2 FQNNGV. This CDR3 spans 16 amino acids. With 2 bases removed from V and 5 bases from J, the gap between germline ends came to 15 bases. CDR3 loop: CASSLFSTGFTGELFF. CDR3 coding DNA: TGTGCCAGCAGCTTATTCTCGACAGGTTTTACCGGGGAGCTGTTTTTT.

J is TRBJ2-3 and V is TRBV9, with 16 bases lining up with TRBD2. The CDR3 runs 18 residues. The V gene's germline CDR1 is SGDLS and CDR2 YYNGEE. J was trimmed by 4 bases and V by 4 bases; bases with no gene match: 9. CDR3 protein: CASSLRGTSGGVPDTQYF. The CDR3 DNA is TGTGCCAGCAGCCTCCGGGGGACTAGCGGGGGGGTCCCAGATACGCAGTATTTT.

This rearrangement joins TRBV7-9 to TRBJ2-7; 11 nucleotides match TRBD1. With 8 bases clipped from V and 4 bases from J, the junction kept 4 bases outside the gene matches. Germline assignment: CDR1 SEHNR and CDR2 FQNEAQ (reference sequence). This CDR3 is 13 amino acids long. The CDR3 loop reads CASLRDRGYEQYF. Written as DNA, the CDR3 is TGTGCCAGCCTCCGGGACAGGGGGTACGAGCAGTACTTC.